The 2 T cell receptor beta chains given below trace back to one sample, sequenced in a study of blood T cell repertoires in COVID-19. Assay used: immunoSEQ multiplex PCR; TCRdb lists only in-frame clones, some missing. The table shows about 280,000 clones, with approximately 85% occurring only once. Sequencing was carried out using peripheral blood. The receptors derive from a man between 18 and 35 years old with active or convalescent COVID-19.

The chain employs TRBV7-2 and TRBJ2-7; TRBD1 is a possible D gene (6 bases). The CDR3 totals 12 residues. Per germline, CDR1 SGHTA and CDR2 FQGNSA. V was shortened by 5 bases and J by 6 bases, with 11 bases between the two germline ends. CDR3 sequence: CASSRMGAEQYF. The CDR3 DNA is TGTGCCAGCAGCCGTATGGGGGCCGAGCAGTACTTC.

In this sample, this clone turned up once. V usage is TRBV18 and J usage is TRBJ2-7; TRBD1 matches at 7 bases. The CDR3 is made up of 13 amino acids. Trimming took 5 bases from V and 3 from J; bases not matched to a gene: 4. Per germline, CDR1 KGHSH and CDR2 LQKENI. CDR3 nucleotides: TGTGCCAGCTCAACAGGGGTCGACTACGAGCAGTACTTC. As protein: CASSTGVDYEQYF.